These 11 T cell receptor beta chains were all obtained from the same sample, sequenced in a study of CD4 T cells in relation to SARS-CoV-2 and coronaviruses. These receptors have no identified antigens. TCRdb keeps only in-frame clones here, not all; method: immunoSEQ multiplex PCR. Here the sample spans about 30,000 clones, approximately 80% being singletons. The unexposed donors gave CD4+ T cells in about 2010-2019, prior to COVID-19. After ten to eleven days of culture, CD4+ T cells were isolated. Sequencing input: CD4+ T cells from PBMCs, cultured in vitro. These receptors were collected from a human donor in good health.

This chain's CDR3 is CASSPSTGGGYGYTF. The CDR3 region has the DNA TGCGCCAGCAGCCCGTCGACGGGGGGCGGCTATGGCTACACCTTC. This rearrangement joins TRBV5-1 to TRBJ1-2; a weak D match, TRBD1 (6 bases). V lost 4 bases and J lost 4, with 17 bases in between. From germline, CDR1 is SGHRS and CDR2 YFSETQ. The length of the CDR3 is 15 residues. The entire variable domain, with the rest obtained from reference TRBV5-1 and TRBJ1-2, is as follows: KAGVTQTPRYLIKTRGQQVTLSCSPISGHRSVSWYQQTPGQGLQFLFEYFSETQRNKGNFPGRFSGRQFSNSRSEMNVSTLELGDSALYLCASSPSTGGGYGYTFGSGTRLTVV.

Only one count was recorded for this clone. The chain couples TRBV7-2 to TRBJ2-5; no firm D call. Trimming took 1 base from V and 0 from J, leaving 12 bases between them. Germline V gives CDR1 SGHTA, CDR2 FQGNSA. The CDR3 covers 16 residues. CDR3 sequence (DNA): TGTGCCAGCAGCTTAGGCGCAGGAGCGTACCAAGAGACCCAGTACTTC. Translation gives CASSLGAGAYQETQYF.

In its sample, this clone was seen once. CDR3 in DNA: TGTGCCAGCAGCCTAAATCTCGTGAGGGGCCATGGCTACACCTTC. As protein: CASSLNLVRGHGYTF. The V and J genes are TRBV7-2 and TRBJ1-2, with D maybe TRBD1 (5 bases). Germline loops: CDR1 SGHTA, CDR2 FQGNSA. The CDR3 spans 15 residues. V lost 5 bases and J lost 6, with 19 bases in between.

J is TRBJ2-7 and V is TRBV5-1, with TRBD2 identical over 13 bases. The V segment lost 3 bases and the J segment 7 bases; nucleotides outside the gene matches: 10. Germline V gene sequence: CDR1 SGHRS, CDR2 YFSETQ. The CDR3 extends over 16 amino acids. The CDR3 nucleotides read TGCGCCAGCAGCTCCTCAACTAGCGGGGGGGCCGAAGAGCAGTACTTC. This translates into CASSSSTSGGAEEQYF.

This clone appeared a few times. The CDR3 DNA sequence: TGTGCCAGCAGTTTAGCCCTCAGAAGGGGATCTCTCTCTGGCTACACCTTC. Its protein is CASSLALRRGSLSGYTF. V usage is TRBV27 and J usage is TRBJ1-2; a possible D gene is TRBD1 (5 bases). This CDR3 comprises 17 residues. Trimming left V 2 bases short and J 7 bases short, with 23 bases between. Germline CDR1 is MNHEY and CDR2 is SMNVEV (reference sequence).

CDR3 loop: CASSHPGVSNEQFF. The DNA of the CDR3 is TGCGCCAGCAGCCACCCGGGAGTAAGCAATGAGCAGTTCTTC. V and J are TRBV4-1 and TRBJ2-1, with D maybe TRBD2 (6 bases). V was pared by 3 bases and J by 6 bases, with 12 bases between. CDR1 is MGHRA and CDR2 is YSYEKL in the germline V gene. The CDR3 length is 14 residues.

The chain recombines TRBV3-1 (or the pseudogene TRBV3-2) with TRBJ1-6; D not resolved. Per the germline V gene, CDR1 is LGHDT and CDR2 is YNNKEL (reference sequence). The CDR3 runs to 16 residues. V lost 1 base to trimming and J lost 7 bases, with 14 bases between them. For the CDR3, the DNA is TGTGCCAGCAGCCAAGGTGGCCAAGGGCAGAATTCACCCCTCCACTTT. It yields the protein CASSQGGQGQNSPLHF.

V gene TRBV6-5 combines with J gene TRBJ1-4; unclear D gene. Germline loops: CDR1 MNHEY, CDR2 SVGAGI. The CDR3 covers 15 residues. V dropped 4 bases and J dropped 5 bases, with 14 bases sitting between them. CDR3 in amino acids: CASSWEGGRNEKLFF. The CDR3 DNA reads TGTGCCAGCAGTTGGGAGGGAGGGAGGAATGAAAAACTGTTTTTT.

The chain joins TRBV7-2 to TRBJ2-6; D uncertain. The CDR3 contains 17 residues. Trimming removed 1 base from V and 0 bases from J, with 10 bases in between. Germline V gene data show CDR1 as SGHTA and CDR2 as FQGNSA. This CDR3 is CASSLVLSYSGANVLTF. The DNA of the CDR3 is TGTGCCAGCAGCTTAGTGCTGTCGTACTCTGGGGCCAACGTCCTGACTTTC.

This sequence joins TRBV19 and TRBJ1-2, with 8 bases that match TRBD1. This CDR3 is 14 amino acids long. The germline V gene has CDR1 LNHDA and CDR2 SQIVND (reference sequence). The V gene end was trimmed by 3 bases and the J gene end by 7 bases; junction bases not matched to a gene: 7. The CDR3 reads CASSIDTGGRGYTF. DNA for the CDR3: TGTGCCAGTAGTATCGACACAGGGGGACGTGGCTACACCTTC.

This clone was detected once. The genes are TRBV19 and TRBJ1-1; D remains ambiguous. The V end lost 7 bases, the J end lost 2 bases, and 5 bases lay between the germline ends. The CDR3 is 11 residues long. Germline V gene lookup returns CDR1 LNHDA and CDR2 SQIVND (reference sequence). CDR3 protein: CASNLNTEAFF. CDR3 nucleotide sequence: TGTGCCAGTAATCTTAACACTGAAGCTTTCTTT.